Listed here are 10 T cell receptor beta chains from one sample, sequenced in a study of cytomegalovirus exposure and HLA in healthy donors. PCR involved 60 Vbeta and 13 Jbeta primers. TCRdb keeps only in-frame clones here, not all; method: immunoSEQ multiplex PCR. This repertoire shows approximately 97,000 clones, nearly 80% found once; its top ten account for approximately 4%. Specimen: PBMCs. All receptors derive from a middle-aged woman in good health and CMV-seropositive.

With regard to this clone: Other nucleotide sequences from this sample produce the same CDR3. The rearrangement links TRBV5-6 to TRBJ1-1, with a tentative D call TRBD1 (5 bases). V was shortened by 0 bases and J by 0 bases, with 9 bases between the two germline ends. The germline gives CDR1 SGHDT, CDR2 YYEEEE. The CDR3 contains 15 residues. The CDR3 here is CASSLVGGMNTEAFF. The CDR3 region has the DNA TGTGCCAGCAGCTTGGTGGGGGGAATGAACACTGAAGCTTTCTTT. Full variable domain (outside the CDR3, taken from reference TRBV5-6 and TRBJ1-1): DAGVTQSPTHLIKTRGQQVTLRCSPKSGHDTVSWYQQALGQGPQFIFQYYEEEERQRGNFPDRFSGHQFPNYSSELNVNALLLGDSALYLCASSLVGGMNTEAFFGQGTRLTVV.

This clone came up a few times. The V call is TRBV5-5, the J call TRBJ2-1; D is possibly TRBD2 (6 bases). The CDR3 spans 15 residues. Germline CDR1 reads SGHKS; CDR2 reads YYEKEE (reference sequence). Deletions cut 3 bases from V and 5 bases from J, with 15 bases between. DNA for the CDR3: TGTGCCAGCAGCTCGACTAGGGGAACGGACAATGAGCAGTTCTTC. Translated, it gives CASSSTRGTDNEQFF.

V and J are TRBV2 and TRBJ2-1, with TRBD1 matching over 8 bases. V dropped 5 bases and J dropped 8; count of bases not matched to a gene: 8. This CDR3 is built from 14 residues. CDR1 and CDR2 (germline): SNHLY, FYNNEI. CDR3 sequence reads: CASSYLTGGDEQFF. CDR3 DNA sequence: TGTGCCAGCAGTTACCTAACAGGGGGTGATGAGCAGTTCTTC.

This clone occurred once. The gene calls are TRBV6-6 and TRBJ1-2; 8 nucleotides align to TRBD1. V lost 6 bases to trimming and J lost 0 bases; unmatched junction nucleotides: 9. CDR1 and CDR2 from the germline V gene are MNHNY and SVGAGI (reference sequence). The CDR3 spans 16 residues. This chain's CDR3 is CASRQGDSIANYGYTF. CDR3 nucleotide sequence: TGTGCCAGCAGACAGGGGGACAGCATAGCTAACTATGGCTACACCTTC.

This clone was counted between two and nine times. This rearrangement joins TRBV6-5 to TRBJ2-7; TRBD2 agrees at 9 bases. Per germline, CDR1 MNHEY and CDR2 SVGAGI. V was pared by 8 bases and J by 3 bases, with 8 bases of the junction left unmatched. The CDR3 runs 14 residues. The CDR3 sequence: CASGLAGLNYEQYF. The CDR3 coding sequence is TGTGCCAGCGGCCTAGCGGGGCTAAACTACGAGCAGTACTTC.

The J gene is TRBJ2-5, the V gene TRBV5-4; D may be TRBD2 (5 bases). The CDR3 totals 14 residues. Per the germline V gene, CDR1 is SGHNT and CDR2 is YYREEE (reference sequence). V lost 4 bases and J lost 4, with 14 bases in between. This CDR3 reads CASSPGRRRETQYF. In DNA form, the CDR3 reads TGTGCCAGCAGCCCCGGCCGGAGGAGAGAGACCCAGTACTTC. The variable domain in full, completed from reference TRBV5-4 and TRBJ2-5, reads ETGVTQSPTHLIKTRGQQVTLRCSSQSGHNTVSWYQQALGQGPQFIFQYYREEENGRGNFPPRFSGLQFPNYSSELNVNALELDDSALYLCASSPGRRRETQYFGPGTRLLVL.

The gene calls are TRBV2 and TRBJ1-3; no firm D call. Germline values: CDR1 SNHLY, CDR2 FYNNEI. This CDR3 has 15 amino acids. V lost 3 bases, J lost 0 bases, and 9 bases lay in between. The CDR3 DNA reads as TGTGCCAGCAGTGAGCGGGCTTTCTCTGGAAACACCATATATTTT. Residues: CASSERAFSGNTIYF. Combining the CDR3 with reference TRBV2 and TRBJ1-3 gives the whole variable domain EPEVTQTPSHQVTQMGQEVILRCVPISNHLYFYWYRQILGQKVEFLVSFYNNEISEKSEIFDDQFSVERPDGSNFTLKIRSTKLEDSAMYFCASSERAFSGNTIYFGEGSWLTVV.

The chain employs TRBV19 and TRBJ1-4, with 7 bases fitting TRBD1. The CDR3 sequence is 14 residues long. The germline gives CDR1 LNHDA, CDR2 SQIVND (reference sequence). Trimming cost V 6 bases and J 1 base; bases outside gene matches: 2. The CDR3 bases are TGTGCCAGTAGGCGGGACAGAACTAATGAAAAACTGTTTTTT. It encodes CASRRDRTNEKLFF.

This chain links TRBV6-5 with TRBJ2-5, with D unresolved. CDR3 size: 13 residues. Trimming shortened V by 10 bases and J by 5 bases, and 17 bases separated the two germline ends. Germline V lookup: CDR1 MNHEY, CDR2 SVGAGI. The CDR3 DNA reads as TGTGCCACGGGTTGGGTAGGAACGGAGACCCAGTACTTC. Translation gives CATGWVGTETQYF.

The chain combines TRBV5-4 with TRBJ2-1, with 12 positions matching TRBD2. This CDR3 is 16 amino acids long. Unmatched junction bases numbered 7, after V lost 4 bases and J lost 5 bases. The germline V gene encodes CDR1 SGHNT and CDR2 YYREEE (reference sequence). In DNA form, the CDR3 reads TGTGCCAGCAGCCAACCCGGACTAGCGGGGAACAATGAGCAGTTCTTC. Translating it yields CASSQPGLAGNNEQFF.